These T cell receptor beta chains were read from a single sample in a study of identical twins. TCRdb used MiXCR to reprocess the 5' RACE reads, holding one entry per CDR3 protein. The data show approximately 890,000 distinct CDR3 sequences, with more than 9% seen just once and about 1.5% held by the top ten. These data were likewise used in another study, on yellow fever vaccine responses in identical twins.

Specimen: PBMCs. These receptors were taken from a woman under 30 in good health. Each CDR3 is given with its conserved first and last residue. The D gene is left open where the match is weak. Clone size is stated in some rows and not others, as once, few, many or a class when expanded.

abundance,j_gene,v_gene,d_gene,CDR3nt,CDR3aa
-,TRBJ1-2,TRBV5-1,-,TGCGCCAGCAGCTTAATGGACGGCAACTATGGCTACACCTTC,CASSLMDGNYGYTF
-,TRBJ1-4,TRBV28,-,TGTGCCAGCAGTGGTTCTGTCGCAACTAATGAAAAACTGTTTTTT,CASSGSVATNEKLFF
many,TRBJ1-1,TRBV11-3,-,TGTGCCAGCAGCTGGAGTGCCATGGCGGGGAACACTGAAGCTTTCTTT,CASSWSAMAGNTEAFF
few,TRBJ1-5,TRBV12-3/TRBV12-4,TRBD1,TGTGCCAGCAGCCACGGGGACAGGGGTTATCAGCCCCAGCATTTT,CASSHGDRGYQPQHF
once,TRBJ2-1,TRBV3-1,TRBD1,TGTGCCAGCAGCCAACACACAGGGGGTTCCCACAATGAGCAGTTCTTC,CASSQHTGGSHNEQFF
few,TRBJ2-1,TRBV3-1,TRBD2,TGTGCCAGCAGCCAAGTCTCTTCTAGCGGGAGTCATGAGCAGTTCTTC,CASSQVSSSGSHEQFF
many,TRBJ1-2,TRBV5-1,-,TGCGCCAGCTACACCGCGGGGGCGGATAACTATGGCTACACCTTC,CASYTAGADNYGYTF
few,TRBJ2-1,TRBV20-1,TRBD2,TGCAGTGCTAGCGGACTAGCCAACAATGAGCAGTTCTTC,CSASGLANNEQFF
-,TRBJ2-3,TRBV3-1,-,TGTGCCAGCAGCCGACAGAGGGCAGATACGCAGTATTTT,CASSRQRADTQYF
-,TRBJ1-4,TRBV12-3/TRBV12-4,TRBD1,TGTGCCAGCATCCAAGGACAGGGGAATGAAAAACTGTTTTTT,CASIQGQGNEKLFF
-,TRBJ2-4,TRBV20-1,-,TGCAGTGCTAGGGTGGCAGTCAACGGAAACATTCAGTACTTC,CSARVAVNGNIQYF
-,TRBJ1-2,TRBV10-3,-,TGTGCCACCAGTGCACAGGATATTAACTATGGCTACACCTTC,CATSAQDINYGYTF
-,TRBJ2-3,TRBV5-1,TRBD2,TGCGCCAGCAGCTGGGGGACTAGCGGTAGCACAGATACGCAGTATTTT,CASSWGTSGSTDTQYF
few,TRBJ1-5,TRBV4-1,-,TGCGCCAGCAGCCAACTCTTCAGGGACGATCAGCCCCAGCATTTT,CASSQLFRDDQPQHF
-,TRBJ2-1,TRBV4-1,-,TGCGCCAGCAGCCACAGTCGGGGGGCGGATGAGCAGTTCTTC,CASSHSRGADEQFF
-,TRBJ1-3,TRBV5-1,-,TGCGCCAGCAGCTTGACAGTCTCTGGAAACACCATATATTTT,CASSLTVSGNTIYF
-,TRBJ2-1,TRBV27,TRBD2,TGTGCCAGCAGTTTCAGGCTAGCGGGAGATTCCTACAATGAGCAGTTCTTC,CASSFRLAGDSYNEQFF
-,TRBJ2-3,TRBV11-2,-,TGTGCCAGCACCAGCTTCCCTCTCGGACTTTTTCAGGATACGCAGTATTTT,CASTSFPLGLFQDTQYF
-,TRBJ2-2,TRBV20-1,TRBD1,TGCAGTGCTAGAGACCGGGACAGGGGTTCCGGGGAGCTGTTTTTT,CSARDRDRGSGELFF
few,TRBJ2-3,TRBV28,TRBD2,TGTGCCAGCAGTTCTATTACCCATGTACTAGCGTTCATGGGAGATACGCAGTATTTT,CASSSITHVLAFMGDTQYF
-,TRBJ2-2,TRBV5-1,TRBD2,TGCGCCAGCAGCCCCTACCGGAAGAGCCAGGGACTAGCGGGAGAGAGCACCGGGGAGCTGTTTTTT,CASSPYRKSQGLAGESTGELFF
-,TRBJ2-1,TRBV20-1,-,TGCAGTGCGCTACAACTACCCAATGAGCAGTTCTTC,CSALQLPNEQFF
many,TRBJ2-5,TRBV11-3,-,TGTGCCAGCAGCTTAGACGGACTTTTCCAAGAGACCCAGTACTTC,CASSLDGLFQETQYF
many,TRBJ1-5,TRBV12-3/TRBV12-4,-,TGTGCCGCGGGGGATAGCAATCAGCCCCAGCATTTT,CAAGDSNQPQHF
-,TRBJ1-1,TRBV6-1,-,TGTGCCAGCAGTGAAAAGGGTTTGGTCACTGAAGCTTTCTTT,CASSEKGLVTEAFF